This T cell receptor (beta chain) appears in the sequencing data of a study of CXCR3-negative and CXCR3-positive naive CD8 T cells. The authors made the TRB cDNA libraries by 5' RACE using UMI labels. TCRdb re-analyzed the 5' RACE reads; it lists each CDR3 protein once, without DNA. Its table records about 45,000 distinct CDR3 sequences. Germline lookup yields CDR1 DFQATT and CDR2 SNEGSKA (reference sequence). The CDR3 extends over 17 amino acids. The specimen was naive CXCR3- CD8+ T cells from blood. Subset noted: CD45RO-CCR7+CD27+CD95- naive CD8+ T cells lacking CXCR3 (TNR3-). This TCR was sampled from a human donor in good health. Some clones in this sample may be carry-over from other donors' samples. V is TRBV20-1 and J is TRBJ2-7; TCRdb outputs TRBD1, but without DNA this stays unchecked. CDR3 in amino acids: CSARPSPDTLGGYEQYF.